This TCR beta chain was sequenced during a study of response to subunit inactivated influenza vaccine. Study results and caveats: Authors suggested that a seasonal influenza vaccination recruits few new T cells each time.

TCRdb fed the RT-PCR reads into MiXCR, producing one record per CDR3 protein. Counted here are hundreds of thousands of distinct CDR3 sequences, over 25% occurring once; the ten biggest clones make up around 2%. As to this clonotype: Its antigen is unidentified.

This CDR3 spans 16 amino acids. The V gene's germline CDR1 is SGHNT and CDR2 YYREEE (reference sequence). V was trimmed by 2 bases and J by 2 bases, leaving 11 bases between them. The chain carries TRBV5-4 and TRBJ2-6; no firm D call. Sequenced material: CD4+ T cells sorted from PBMCs, taken less than 6 days after vaccination. The sequence came from a man aged 45-60 years who received an inactivated influenza vaccine. For the CDR3, the DNA is TGTGCCAGCAGCTTACTGAAGGCTGCTGGGGCCAACGTCCTGACTTTC. Translation: CASSLLKAAGANVLTF.